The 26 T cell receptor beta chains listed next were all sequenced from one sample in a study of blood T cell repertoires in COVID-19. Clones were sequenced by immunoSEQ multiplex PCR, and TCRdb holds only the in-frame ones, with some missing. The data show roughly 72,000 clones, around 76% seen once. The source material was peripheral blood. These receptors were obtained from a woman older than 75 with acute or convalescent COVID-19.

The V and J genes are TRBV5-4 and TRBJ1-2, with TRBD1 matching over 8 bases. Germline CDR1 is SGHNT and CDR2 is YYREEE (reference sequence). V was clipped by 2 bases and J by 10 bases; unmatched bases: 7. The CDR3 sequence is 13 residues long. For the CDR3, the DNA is TGTGCCAGCAGCTTAGCAGGGGGCGCCGACTACACCTTC. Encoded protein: CASSLAGGADYTF.

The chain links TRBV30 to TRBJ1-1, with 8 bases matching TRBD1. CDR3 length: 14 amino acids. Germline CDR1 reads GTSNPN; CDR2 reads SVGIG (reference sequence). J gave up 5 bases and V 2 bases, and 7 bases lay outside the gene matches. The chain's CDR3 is CAWSRTGTGTEAFF. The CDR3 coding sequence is TGTGCCTGGAGTCGAACTGGGACAGGTACTGAAGCTTTCTTT.

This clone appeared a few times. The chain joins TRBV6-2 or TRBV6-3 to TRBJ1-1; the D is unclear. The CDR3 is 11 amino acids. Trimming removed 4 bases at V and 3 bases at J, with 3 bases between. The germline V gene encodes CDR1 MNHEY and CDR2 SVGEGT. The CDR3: CASSSYTEAFF. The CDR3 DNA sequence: TGTGCCAGCAGTTCTTACACTGAAGCTTTCTTT.

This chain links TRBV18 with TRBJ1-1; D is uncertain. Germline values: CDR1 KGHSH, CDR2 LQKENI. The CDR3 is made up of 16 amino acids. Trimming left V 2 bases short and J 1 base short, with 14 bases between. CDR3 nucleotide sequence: TGTGCCAGCTCACCAAAACTTCCCATCGAGAACACTGAAGCTTTCTTT. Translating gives CASSPKLPIENTEAFF.

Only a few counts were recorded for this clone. CDR3 coding DNA: TGCGCCAGCAGCTTGGCAGCGTCCACTCCAGATACGCAGTATTTT. This gives the protein CASSLAASTPDTQYF. V usage is TRBV5-1 and J usage is TRBJ2-3; D call uncertain. Between the trimmed V and J ends, which lost 0 bases and 4 bases, there was a span of 12 bases. The CDR3 totals 15 residues. Germline loops: CDR1 SGHRS, CDR2 YFSETQ.

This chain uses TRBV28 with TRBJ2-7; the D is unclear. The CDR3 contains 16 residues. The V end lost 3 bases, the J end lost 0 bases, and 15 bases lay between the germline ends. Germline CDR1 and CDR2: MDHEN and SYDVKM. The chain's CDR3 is CASSFRLRRGSYEQYF. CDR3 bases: TGTGCCAGCAGTTTCCGATTGCGGCGCGGCTCCTACGAGCAGTACTTC.

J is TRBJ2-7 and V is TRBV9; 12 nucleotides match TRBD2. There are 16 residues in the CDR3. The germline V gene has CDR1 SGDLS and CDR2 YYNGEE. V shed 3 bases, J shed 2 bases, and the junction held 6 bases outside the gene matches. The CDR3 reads CASSARLAGDTYEQYF. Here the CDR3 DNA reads TGTGCCAGCAGCGCACGACTAGCGGGAGATACCTACGAGCAGTACTTC.

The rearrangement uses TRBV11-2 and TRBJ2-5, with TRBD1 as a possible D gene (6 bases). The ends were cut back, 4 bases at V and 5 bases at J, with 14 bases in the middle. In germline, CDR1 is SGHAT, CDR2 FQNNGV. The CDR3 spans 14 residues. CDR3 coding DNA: TGTGCCAGCAGCTACAGGGTCCGGGCCGAGACCCAGTACTTC. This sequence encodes CASSYRVRAETQYF. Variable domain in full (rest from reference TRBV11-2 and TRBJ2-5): EAGVAQSPRYKIIEKRQSVAFWCNPISGHATLYWYQQILGQGPKLLIQFQNNGVVDDSQLPKDRFSAERLKGVDSTLKIQPAKLEDSAVYLCASSYRVRAETQYFGPGTRLLVL.

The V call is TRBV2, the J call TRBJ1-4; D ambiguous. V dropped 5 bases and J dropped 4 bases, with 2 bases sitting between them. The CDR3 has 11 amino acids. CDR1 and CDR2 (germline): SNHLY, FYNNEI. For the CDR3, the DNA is TGTGCCAGCAGTCTTAATGAAAAACTGTTTTTT. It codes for CASSLNEKLFF.

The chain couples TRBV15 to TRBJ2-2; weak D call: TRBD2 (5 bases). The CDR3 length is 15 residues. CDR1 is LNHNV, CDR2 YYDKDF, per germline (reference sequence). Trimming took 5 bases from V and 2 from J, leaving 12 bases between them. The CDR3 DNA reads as TGTGCCACCAGCTTTTCGGACTTCAACACCGGGGAGCTGTTTTTT. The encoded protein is CATSFSDFNTGELFF.

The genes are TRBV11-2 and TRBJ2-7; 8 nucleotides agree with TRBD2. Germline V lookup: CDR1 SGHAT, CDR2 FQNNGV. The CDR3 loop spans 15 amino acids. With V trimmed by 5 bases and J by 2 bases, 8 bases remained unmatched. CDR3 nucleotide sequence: TGTGCCAGCAGCCGAGGCAGCGGGAGTCCCTACGAGCAGTACTTC. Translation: CASSRGSGSPYEQYF.

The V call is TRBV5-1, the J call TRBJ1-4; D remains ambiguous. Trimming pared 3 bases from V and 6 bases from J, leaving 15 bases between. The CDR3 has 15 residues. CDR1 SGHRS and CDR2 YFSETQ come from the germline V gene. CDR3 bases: TGCGCCAGCAGCTATTCCGGGATACGGGATGAAAAACTGTTTTTT. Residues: CASSYSGIRDEKLFF. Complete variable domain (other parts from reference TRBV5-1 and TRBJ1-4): KAGVTQTPRYLIKTRGQQVTLSCSPISGHRSVSWYQQTPGQGLQFLFEYFSETQRNKGNFPGRFSGRQFSNSRSEMNVSTLELGDSALYLCASSYSGIRDEKLFFGSGTQLSVL.

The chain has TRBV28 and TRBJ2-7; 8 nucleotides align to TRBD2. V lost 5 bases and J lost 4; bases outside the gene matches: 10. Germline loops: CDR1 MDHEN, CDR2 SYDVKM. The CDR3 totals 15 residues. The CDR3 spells CASSPIREGGYEQYF. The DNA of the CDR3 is TGTGCCAGCAGTCCTATTCGGGAGGGCGGGTACGAGCAGTACTTC.

The DNA of the CDR3 is TGTGCCAGCAGCCCCCTCGGACAAGGTGGGAATTCACCCCTCCACTTT. It translates to CASSPLGQGGNSPLHF. The chain employs TRBV3-1 (or the pseudogene TRBV3-2) and TRBJ1-6, with a weak D call TRBD1 (5 bases). V was cut by 4 bases and J by 7 bases, with 17 bases left in between. Looked up from germline, CDR1 is LGHDT and CDR2 is YNNKEL (reference sequence). The CDR3 extends over 16 amino acids.

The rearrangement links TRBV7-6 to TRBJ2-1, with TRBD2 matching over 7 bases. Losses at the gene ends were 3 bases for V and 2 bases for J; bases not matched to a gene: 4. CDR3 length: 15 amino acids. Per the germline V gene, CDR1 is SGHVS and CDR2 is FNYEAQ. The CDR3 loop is CASSFTSEAYNEQFF. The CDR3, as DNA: TGTGCCAGCAGCTTTACTAGCGAGGCCTACAATGAGCAGTTCTTC.

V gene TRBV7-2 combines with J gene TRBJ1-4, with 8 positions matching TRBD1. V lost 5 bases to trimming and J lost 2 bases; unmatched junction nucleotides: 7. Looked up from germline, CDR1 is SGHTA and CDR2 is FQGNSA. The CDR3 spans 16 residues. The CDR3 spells CASSPQTGATNEKLFF. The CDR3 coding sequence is TGTGCCAGCAGCCCCCAGACAGGGGCGACTAATGAAAAACTGTTTTTT. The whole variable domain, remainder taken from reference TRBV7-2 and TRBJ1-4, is GAGVSQSPSNKVTEKGKDVELRCDPISGHTALYWYRQSLGQGLEFLIYFQGNSAPDKSGLPSDRFSAERTGGSVSTLTIQRTQQEDSAVYLCASSPQTGATNEKLFFGSGTQLSVL.

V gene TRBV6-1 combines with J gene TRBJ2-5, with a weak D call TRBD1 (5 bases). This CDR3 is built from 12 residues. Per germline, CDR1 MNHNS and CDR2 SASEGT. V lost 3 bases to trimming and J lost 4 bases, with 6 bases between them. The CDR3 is CASSDRGETQYF. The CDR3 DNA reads TGTGCCAGCAGTGATAGGGGAGAGACCCAGTACTTC.

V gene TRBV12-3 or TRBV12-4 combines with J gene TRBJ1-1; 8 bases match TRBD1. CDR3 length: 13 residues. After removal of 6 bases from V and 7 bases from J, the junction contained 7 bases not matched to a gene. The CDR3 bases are TGTGCCAGCAGGCCTCAGGGGGCCTATGAAGCTTTCTTT. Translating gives CASRPQGAYEAFF.

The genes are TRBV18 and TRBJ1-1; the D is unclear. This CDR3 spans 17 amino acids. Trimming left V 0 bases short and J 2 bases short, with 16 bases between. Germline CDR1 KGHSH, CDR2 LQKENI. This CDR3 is CASSPPFVAFGNTEAFF. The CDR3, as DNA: TGTGCCAGCTCACCACCTTTCGTAGCTTTTGGAAACACTGAAGCTTTCTTT.

CDR3 sequence: CASSLDRGPGGYTF. Here the CDR3 DNA reads TGTGCCAGCAGCTTGGACAGGGGGCCTGGTGGCTACACCTTC. The gene calls are TRBV5-4 and TRBJ1-2; 9 bases match TRBD1. CDR1 is SGHNT and CDR2 is YYREEE in the germline V gene (reference sequence). Trimming removed 0 bases from V and 7 bases from J; junction bases left unmatched: 4. The CDR3 runs to 14 residues.

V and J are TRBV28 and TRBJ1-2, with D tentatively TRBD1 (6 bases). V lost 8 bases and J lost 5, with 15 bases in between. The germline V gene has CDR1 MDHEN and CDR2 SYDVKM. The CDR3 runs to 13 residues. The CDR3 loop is CASVTGWNYGYTF. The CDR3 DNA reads TGTGCCAGCGTAACAGGGTGGAATTATGGCTACACCTTC.

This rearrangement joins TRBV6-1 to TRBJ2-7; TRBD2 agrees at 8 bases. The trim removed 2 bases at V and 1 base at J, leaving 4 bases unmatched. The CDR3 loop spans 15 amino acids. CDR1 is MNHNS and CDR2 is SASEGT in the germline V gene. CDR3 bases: TGTGCCAGCAGTGAAACGGCTAGCGGGTCCTACGAGCAGTACTTC. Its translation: CASSETASGSYEQYF.

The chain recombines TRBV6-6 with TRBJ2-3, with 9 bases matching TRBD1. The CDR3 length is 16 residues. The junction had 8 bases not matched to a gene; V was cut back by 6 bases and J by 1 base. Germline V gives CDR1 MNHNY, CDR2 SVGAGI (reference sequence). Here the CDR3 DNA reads TGTGCCAGCAGCGCAGGGACAGGGTGGGGCACAGATACGCAGTATTTT. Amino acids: CASSAGTGWGTDTQYF.

CDR3 in DNA: TGTGCCAGCAGCTCCCTAGGCCCCCGCGCCATGAACACTGAAGCTTTCTTT. Translation gives CASSSLGPRAMNTEAFF. The genes are TRBV11-2 and TRBJ1-1, with no clear D. From germline, CDR1 is SGHAT and CDR2 FQNNGV. The length of the CDR3 is 17 residues. V shed 4 bases and J shed 0 bases, with 18 bases lying between them.

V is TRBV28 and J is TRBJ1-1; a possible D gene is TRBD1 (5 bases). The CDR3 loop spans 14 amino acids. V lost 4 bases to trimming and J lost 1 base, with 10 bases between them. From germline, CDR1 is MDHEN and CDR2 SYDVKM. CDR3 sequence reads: CASSWRGANTEAFF. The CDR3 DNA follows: TGTGCCAGCAGTTGGAGGGGCGCGAACACTGAAGCTTTCTTT.

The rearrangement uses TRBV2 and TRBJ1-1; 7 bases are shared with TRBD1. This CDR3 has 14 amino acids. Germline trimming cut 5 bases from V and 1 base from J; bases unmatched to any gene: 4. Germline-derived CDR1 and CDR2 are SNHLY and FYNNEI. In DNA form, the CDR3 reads TGTGCCAGCAGTTTGGACAGGAGGAACACTGAAGCTTTCTTT. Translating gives CASSLDRRNTEAFF.